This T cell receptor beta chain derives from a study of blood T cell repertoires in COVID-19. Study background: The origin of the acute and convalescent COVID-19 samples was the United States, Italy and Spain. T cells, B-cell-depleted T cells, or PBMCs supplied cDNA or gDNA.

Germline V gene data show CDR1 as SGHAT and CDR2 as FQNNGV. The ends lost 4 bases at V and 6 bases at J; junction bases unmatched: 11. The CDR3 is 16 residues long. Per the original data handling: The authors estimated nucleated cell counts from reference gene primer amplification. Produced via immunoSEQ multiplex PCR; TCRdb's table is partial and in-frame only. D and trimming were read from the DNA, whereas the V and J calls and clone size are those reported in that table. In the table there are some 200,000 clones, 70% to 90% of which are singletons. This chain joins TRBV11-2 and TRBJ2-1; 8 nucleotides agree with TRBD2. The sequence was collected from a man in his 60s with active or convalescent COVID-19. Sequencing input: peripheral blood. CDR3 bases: TGTGCCAGCAGCTCCGGTCGGGGGACTAGGGGCAATGAGCAGTTCTTC. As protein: CASSSGRGTRGNEQFF. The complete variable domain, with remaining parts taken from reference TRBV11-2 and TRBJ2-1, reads EAGVAQSPRYKIIEKRQSVAFWCNPISGHATLYWYQQILGQGPKLLIQFQNNGVVDDSQLPKDRFSAERLKGVDSTLKIQPAKLEDSAVYLCASSSGRGTRGNEQFFGPGTRLTVL.